This record looks at one T cell receptor (beta chain) sequence and its context. The target antigen is unknown. The record originates from a study of T cell repertoires in cytomegalovirus infection. As for the study in general: The authors relied on CMV epitopes, both recently identified HLA-C-restricted and well-studied HLA-B-restricted. Public signatures in TCR beta pointed to CMV infection and matching HLA type.

Study-wide results and caveats: Individuals carrying CMV plus the relevant HLA were identified by cumulative frequency of public TCR beta families. The response measured ex vivo was dominated by TCR beta clonotypes (HLA-C-restricted and CMV-specific).

The germline V and J ends were trimmed by 5 bases and 5 bases, with 10 bases remaining between them. This CDR3 comprises 12 residues. Germline V CDR1 and CDR2: SGHAT, FQNNGV. TCRdb re-called the reads through MiXCR, storing one row per CDR3 protein. The sample shows approximately 470,000 distinct CDR3 sequences, about 42% of them seen only once. The sample in question was cultured PBMCs, obtained from culture after CMV antigen stimulation. The source of this sequence is a human donor in good health (CMV status not recorded). Some clones in this sample may be carry-over from other donors' samples. The rearrangement uses TRBV11-2 and TRBJ2-7; D uncertain. The CDR3: CASSPWVNEQYF. CDR3 nucleotides: TGTGCCAGCAGCCCCTGGGTGAACGAGCAGTACTTC.